The rows below give T cell receptor beta chains drawn from one sample of a study of T cells in Graves' hyperthyroidism and ophthalmopathy. One entry per CDR3 protein results from TCRdb running MiXCR on the multiplex PCR reads. The data hold about 24,000 distinct CDR3 sequences, with 45% to 55% observed a single time. Input material: blood. The receptors come from a woman aged 40 to 50 with Graves' hyperthyroidism that later progressed to Graves' ophthalmopathy. Both conserved end residues are part of each CDR3. A D gene is named only where the DNA matches it firmly. The size entry is marked missing in some rows and otherwise reads once, few, many or a size class.

CDR3nt: TGTGCCAGTAGTATGGGACAGGGGGATGAAAAACTGTTTTTT
CDR3aa: CASSMGQGDEKLFF
v_gene: TRBV19
j_gene: TRBJ1-4
abundance: medium-sized
d_gene: TRBD1

CDR3nt: TGCAGCGTCGTCGAGGGGCCGGGGACTGAAGCTTTCTTT
CDR3aa: CSVVEGPGTEAFF
v_gene: TRBV29-1
j_gene: TRBJ1-1
abundance: NA
d_gene: NA

CDR3nt: TGTGCCAGCAGCGCTTATAAGGCAGGGTATGGAAACACCATATATTTT
CDR3aa: CASSAYKAGYGNTIYF
v_gene: TRBV7-2
j_gene: TRBJ1-3
abundance: few
d_gene: NA

CDR3nt: TGTGCCATCAGTGAGTTTAGGACTGAAGCTTTCTTT
CDR3aa: CAISEFRTEAFF
v_gene: TRBV10-3
j_gene: TRBJ1-1
abundance: NA
d_gene: NA

CDR3nt: TGTGCCACCAGGGAGGGGGCTACCGGGGAGCTGTTTTTT
CDR3aa: CATREGATGELFF
v_gene: TRBV24-1
j_gene: TRBJ2-2
abundance: NA
d_gene: NA

CDR3nt: TGCAGTGCTAGACGGCTAGCGGGCACCCTCTACGAGCAGTACTTC
CDR3aa: CSARRLAGTLYEQYF
v_gene: TRBV20-1
j_gene: TRBJ2-7
abundance: NA
d_gene: TRBD2

CDR3nt: TGTGCCAGCAGTTTATCCAGCGGGAGCCTTACCGGGGAGCTGTTTTTT
CDR3aa: CASSLSSGSLTGELFF
v_gene: TRBV12-3/TRBV12-4
j_gene: TRBJ2-2
abundance: NA
d_gene: TRBD2

CDR3nt: TGTGCCAGCAGCCCAGAGGGACTAGTATACCACGAGCAGTACTTC
CDR3aa: CASSPEGLVYHEQYF
v_gene: TRBV7-9
j_gene: TRBJ2-7
abundance: many
d_gene: TRBD2

CDR3nt: TGTGCCAGCAGTGACTCAGGGAGCTCCTACAATGAGCAGTATTTT
CDR3aa: CASSDSGSSYNEQYF
v_gene: TRBV6-5
j_gene: TRBJ2-3
abundance: NA
d_gene: NA

CDR3nt: TGTGCCAGCAGCCAAGACGGTTATGAGCAGTTCTTC
CDR3aa: CASSQDGYEQFF
v_gene: TRBV4-2
j_gene: TRBJ2-1
abundance: NA
d_gene: NA

CDR3nt: TGTGCCATCAGTGGGGTCGACCAAGAGACCCAGTACTTC
CDR3aa: CAISGVDQETQYF
v_gene: TRBV10-3
j_gene: TRBJ2-5
abundance: NA
d_gene: NA

CDR3nt: TGTGCCGGCAACAGGGGGCAAGGCACAGATACGCAGTATTTT
CDR3aa: CAGNRGQGTDTQYF
v_gene: TRBV2
j_gene: TRBJ2-3
abundance: NA
d_gene: TRBD1

CDR3nt: TGTGCCACCTTGGAAGCGGGAGGGCGGGTAGCCAAAAACATTCAGTACTTC
CDR3aa: CATLEAGGRVAKNIQYF
v_gene: TRBV10-3
j_gene: TRBJ2-4
abundance: many
d_gene: TRBD2

CDR3nt: TGTGCCAGCAGCCAGAACCTGCGGAGCTTCTACAATGAGCAGTTCTTC
CDR3aa: CASSQNLRSFYNEQFF
v_gene: TRBV3-1
j_gene: TRBJ2-1
abundance: few
d_gene: NA

CDR3nt: TGTGCCAGCAGCTTGACAGGAACCTACAATGAGCAGTTCTTC
CDR3aa: CASSLTGTYNEQFF
v_gene: TRBV11-2
j_gene: TRBJ2-1
abundance: many
d_gene: NA

CDR3nt: TGTGCCAGCAGCTTAGATGTCAGGGGATTCTACGAGCAGTACTTC
CDR3aa: CASSLDVRGFYEQYF
v_gene: TRBV7-9
j_gene: TRBJ2-7
abundance: NA
d_gene: NA

CDR3nt: TGTGCCAGCAGCCTGACAGGGTGTGAAAAACTGTTTTTT
CDR3aa: CASSLTGCEKLFF
v_gene: TRBV5-6
j_gene: TRBJ1-4
abundance: NA
d_gene: TRBD1

CDR3nt: TGTGCCAGCAGTTATAGCGGGAGAGGCACCGGGGAGCTGTTTTTT
CDR3aa: CASSYSGRGTGELFF
v_gene: TRBV19
j_gene: TRBJ2-2
abundance: NA
d_gene: TRBD2

CDR3nt: TGTGCCACCAGTGAGAATGACAGGGACACTGAAGCTTTCTTT
CDR3aa: CATSENDRDTEAFF
v_gene: TRBV24-1
j_gene: TRBJ1-1
abundance: medium-sized
d_gene: TRBD1

CDR3nt: TGTGCCAGCAGCGAATACAGTAACAATGAGCAGTTCTTC
CDR3aa: CASSEYSNNEQFF
v_gene: TRBV9
j_gene: TRBJ2-1
abundance: NA
d_gene: NA

CDR3nt: TGTGCCGGCAGTGATTCAATGGAGGATGAGCAGTTCTTC
CDR3aa: CAGSDSMEDEQFF
v_gene: TRBV2
j_gene: TRBJ2-1
abundance: NA
d_gene: NA

CDR3nt: TGCAGTGCTAGAGGGACAGGGAACGATAATTCACCCCTCCACTTT
CDR3aa: CSARGTGNDNSPLHF
v_gene: TRBV20-1
j_gene: TRBJ1-6
abundance: NA
d_gene: TRBD1

CDR3nt: TGTGCCACCAGCAAAAACAGGGGGGGCACAGATACGCAGTATTTT
CDR3aa: CATSKNRGGTDTQYF
v_gene: TRBV15
j_gene: TRBJ2-3
abundance: medium-sized
d_gene: TRBD1

CDR3nt: TGCAGTGCTAGAGTATCCGGGGGAGGCGAGCAGTTCTTC
CDR3aa: CSARVSGGGEQFF
v_gene: TRBV20-1
j_gene: TRBJ2-1
abundance: NA
d_gene: NA

CDR3nt: TGTGCCACCAGCAGAGAATTCTCAGGGGTCGGCTACACCTTC
CDR3aa: CATSREFSGVGYTF
v_gene: TRBV15
j_gene: TRBJ1-2
abundance: NA
d_gene: NA

CDR3nt: TGCGCCAGCAGCCCCGACAGGGGCACAGATACGCAGTATTTT
CDR3aa: CASSPDRGTDTQYF
v_gene: TRBV5-1
j_gene: TRBJ2-3
abundance: NA
d_gene: TRBD1

CDR3nt: TGTGCCAGCAGCCCCGCTAGCTCCATCTCCTACGAGCAGTACTTC
CDR3aa: CASSPASSISYEQYF
v_gene: TRBV7-9
j_gene: TRBJ2-7
abundance: medium-sized
d_gene: NA

CDR3nt: TGCGGTGCTAGACCTAGCACAGATACGCAGTATTTT
CDR3aa: CGARPSTDTQYF
v_gene: TRBV20-1
j_gene: TRBJ2-3
abundance: NA
d_gene: NA

CDR3nt: TGCAGTGCTAGAGATCCCGACAGGGGTGGCTACACCTTC
CDR3aa: CSARDPDRGGYTF
v_gene: TRBV20-1
j_gene: TRBJ1-2
abundance: few
d_gene: TRBD1